The T cell receptor (beta chain) under discussion was sequenced for a study of PD-1 blockade in classical Hodgkin lymphoma. On the study more broadly: Patients were treated with nivolumab at 3 mg/kg, and this was given intravenously every 2 weeks. Study results and caveats: The baseline diversity of complete responders showed similarity to that of newly diagnosed patients. Newly diagnosed patients had baseline TCR diversity that was reportedly lower than that of healthy donors.

In regard to this clone: Antigen unknown.

TCRdb's table, derived via immunoSEQ multiplex PCR, lists solely in-frame clones and lacks some. The data contain tens of thousands of clones, 80% to 90% of them singletons. Every patient had relapsed following autologous stem cell transplantation, and cohorts differed in brentuximab vedotin exposure. The germline gives CDR1 LNHDA, CDR2 SQIVND (reference sequence). Trimming shortened V by 5 bases and J by 1 base, and 8 bases separated the two germline ends. CDR3 size: 13 residues. Material: peripheral blood mononuclear cells (PBMCs), obtained at baseline. The sequence derives from a human donor with classical Hodgkin lymphoma. V is TRBV19 and J is TRBJ1-1, with TRBD1 as a possible D gene (5 bases). The CDR3 is CASSYRPNTEAFF. As DNA, the CDR3 is TGTGCCAGTAGTTACAGGCCGAACACTGAAGCTTTCTTT.